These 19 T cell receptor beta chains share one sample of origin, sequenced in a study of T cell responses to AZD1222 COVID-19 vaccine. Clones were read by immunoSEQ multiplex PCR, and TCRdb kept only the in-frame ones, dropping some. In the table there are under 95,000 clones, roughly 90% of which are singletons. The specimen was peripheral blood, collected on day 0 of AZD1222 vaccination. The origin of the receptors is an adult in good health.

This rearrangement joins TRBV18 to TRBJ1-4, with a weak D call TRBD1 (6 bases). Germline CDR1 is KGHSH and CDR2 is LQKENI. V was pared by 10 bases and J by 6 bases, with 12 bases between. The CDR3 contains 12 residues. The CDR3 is CATQKGDEKLFF. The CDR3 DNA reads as TGTGCCACCCAAAAGGGGGATGAAAAACTGTTTTTT.

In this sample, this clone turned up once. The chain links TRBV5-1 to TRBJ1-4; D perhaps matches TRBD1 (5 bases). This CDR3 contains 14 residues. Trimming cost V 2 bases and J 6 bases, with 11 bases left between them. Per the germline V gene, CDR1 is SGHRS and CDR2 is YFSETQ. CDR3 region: CASSLGQGDEKLFF. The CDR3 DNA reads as TGCGCCAGCAGCTTAGGCCAGGGCGATGAAAAACTGTTTTTT.

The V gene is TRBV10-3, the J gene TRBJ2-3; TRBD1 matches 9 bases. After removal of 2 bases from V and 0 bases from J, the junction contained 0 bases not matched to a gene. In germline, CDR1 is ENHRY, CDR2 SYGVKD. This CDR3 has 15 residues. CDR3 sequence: CAISEGQGSTDTQYF. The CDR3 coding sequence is TGTGCCATCAGTGAGGGACAGGGGAGCACAGATACGCAGTATTTT.

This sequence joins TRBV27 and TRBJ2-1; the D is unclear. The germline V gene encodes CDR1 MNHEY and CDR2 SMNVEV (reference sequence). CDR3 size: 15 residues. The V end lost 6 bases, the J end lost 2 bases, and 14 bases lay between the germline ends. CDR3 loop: CASSRASITYNEQFF. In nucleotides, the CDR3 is TGTGCCAGCAGCCGGGCGTCAATAACCTACAATGAGCAGTTCTTC.

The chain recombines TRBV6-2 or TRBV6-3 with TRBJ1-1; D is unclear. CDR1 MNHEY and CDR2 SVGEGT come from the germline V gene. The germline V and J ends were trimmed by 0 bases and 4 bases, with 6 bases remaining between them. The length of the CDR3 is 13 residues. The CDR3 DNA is TGTGCCAGCAGTTACTCGATAGGCACTGAAGCTTTCTTT. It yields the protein CASSYSIGTEAFF.

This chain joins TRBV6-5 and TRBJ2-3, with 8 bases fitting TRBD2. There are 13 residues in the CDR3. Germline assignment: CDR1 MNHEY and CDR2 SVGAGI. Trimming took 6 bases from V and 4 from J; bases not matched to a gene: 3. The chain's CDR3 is CASRQAGADTQYF. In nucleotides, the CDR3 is TGTGCCAGCAGACAAGCGGGGGCAGATACGCAGTATTTT.

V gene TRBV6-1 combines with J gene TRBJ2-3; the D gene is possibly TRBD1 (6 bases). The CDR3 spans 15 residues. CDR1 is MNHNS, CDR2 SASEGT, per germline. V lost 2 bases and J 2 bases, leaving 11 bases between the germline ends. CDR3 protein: CASSEIRGPTDTQYF. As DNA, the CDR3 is TGTGCCAGCAGTGAAATCAGGGGACCCACAGATACGCAGTATTTT.

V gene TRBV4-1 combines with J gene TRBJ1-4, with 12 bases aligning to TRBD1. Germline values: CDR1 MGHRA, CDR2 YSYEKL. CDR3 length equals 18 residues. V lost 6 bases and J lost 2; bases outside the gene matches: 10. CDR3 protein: CASSKGGTGGETNEKLFF. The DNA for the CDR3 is TGCGCCAGCAGTAAAGGCGGGACAGGGGGCGAGACTAATGAAAAACTGTTTTTT.

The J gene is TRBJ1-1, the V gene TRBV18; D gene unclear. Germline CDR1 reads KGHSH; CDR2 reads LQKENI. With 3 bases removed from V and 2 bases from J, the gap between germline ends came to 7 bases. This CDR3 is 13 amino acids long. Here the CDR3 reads CASSPSPNTEAFF. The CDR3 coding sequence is TGTGCCAGCTCACCGTCGCCTAACACTGAAGCTTTCTTT.

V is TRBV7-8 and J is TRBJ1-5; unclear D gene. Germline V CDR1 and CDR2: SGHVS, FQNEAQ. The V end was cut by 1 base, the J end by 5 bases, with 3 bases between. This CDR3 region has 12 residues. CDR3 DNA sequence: TGTGCCAGCAGCTTAGGAGATCAGCCCCAGCATTTT. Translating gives CASSLGDQPQHF.

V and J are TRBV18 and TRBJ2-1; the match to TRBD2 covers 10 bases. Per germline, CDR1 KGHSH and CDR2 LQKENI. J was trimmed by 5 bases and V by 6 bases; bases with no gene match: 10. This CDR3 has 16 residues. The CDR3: CASSPQLAGSHNEQFF. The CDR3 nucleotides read TGTGCCAGCTCGCCCCAACTAGCGGGGTCCCACAATGAGCAGTTCTTC.

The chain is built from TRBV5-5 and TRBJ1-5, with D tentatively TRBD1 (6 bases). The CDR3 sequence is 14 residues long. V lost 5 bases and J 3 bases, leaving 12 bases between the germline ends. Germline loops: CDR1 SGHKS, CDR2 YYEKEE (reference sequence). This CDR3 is CASRPPGHNQPQHF. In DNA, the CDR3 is TGTGCCAGCAGGCCTCCGGGACACAATCAGCCCCAGCATTTT.

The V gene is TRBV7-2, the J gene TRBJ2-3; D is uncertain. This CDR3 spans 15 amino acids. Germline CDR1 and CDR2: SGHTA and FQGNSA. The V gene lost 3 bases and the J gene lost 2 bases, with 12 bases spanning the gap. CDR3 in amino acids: CASSFRRWDTDTQYF. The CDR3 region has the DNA TGTGCCAGCAGCTTCAGGCGGTGGGACACAGATACGCAGTATTTT.

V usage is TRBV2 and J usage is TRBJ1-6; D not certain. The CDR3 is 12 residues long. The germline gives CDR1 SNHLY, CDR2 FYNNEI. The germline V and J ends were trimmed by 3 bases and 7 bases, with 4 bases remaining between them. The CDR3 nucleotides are TGTGCCAGCAGTGACCAGAATTCACCCCTCCACTTT. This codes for CASSDQNSPLHF. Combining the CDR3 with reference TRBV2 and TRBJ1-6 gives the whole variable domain EPEVTQTPSHQVTQMGQEVILRCVPISNHLYFYWYRQILGQKVEFLVSFYNNEISEKSEIFDDQFSVERPDGSNFTLKIRSTKLEDSAMYFCASSDQNSPLHFGNGTRLTVT.

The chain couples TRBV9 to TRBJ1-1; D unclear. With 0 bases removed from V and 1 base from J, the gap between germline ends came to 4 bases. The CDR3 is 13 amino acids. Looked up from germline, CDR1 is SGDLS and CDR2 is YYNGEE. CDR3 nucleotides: TGTGCCAGCAGCGTAGTTTGGAACACTGAAGCTTTCTTT. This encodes CASSVVWNTEAFF. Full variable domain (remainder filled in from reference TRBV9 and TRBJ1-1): DSGVTQTPKHLITATGQRVTLRCSPRSGDLSVYWYQQSLDQGLQFLIQYYNGEERAKGNILERFSAQQFPDLHSELNLSSLELGDSALYFCASSVVWNTEAFFGQGTRLTVV.

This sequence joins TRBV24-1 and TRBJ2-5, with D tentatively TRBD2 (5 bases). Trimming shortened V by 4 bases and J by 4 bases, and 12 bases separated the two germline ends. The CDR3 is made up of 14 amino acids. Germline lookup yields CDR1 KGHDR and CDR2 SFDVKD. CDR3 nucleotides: TGTGCCACCAGTGACTCCGGACTGTCAGAGACCCAGTACTTC. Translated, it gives CATSDSGLSETQYF.

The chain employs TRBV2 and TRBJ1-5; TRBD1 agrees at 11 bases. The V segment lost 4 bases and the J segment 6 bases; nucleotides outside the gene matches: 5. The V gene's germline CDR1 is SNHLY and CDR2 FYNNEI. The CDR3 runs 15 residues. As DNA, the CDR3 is TGTGCCAGCAGTGTTAGGACAGGGGGCGGTCAGCCCCAGCATTTT. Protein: CASSVRTGGGQPQHF.

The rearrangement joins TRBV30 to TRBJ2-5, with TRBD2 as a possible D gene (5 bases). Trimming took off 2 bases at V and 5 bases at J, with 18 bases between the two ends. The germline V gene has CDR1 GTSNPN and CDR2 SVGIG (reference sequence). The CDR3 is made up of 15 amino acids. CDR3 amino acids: CAWSTVGYSVETQYF. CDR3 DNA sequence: TGTGCCTGGAGTACGGTGGGGTATAGCGTTGAGACCCAGTACTTC.

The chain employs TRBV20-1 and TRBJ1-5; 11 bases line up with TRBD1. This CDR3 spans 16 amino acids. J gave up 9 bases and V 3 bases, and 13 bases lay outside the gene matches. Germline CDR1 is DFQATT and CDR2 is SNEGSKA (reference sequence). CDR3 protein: CSASEAGTGGPRPQHF. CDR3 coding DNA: TGCAGTGCTAGTGAAGCCGGGACAGGGGGTCCTCGGCCCCAGCATTTT.